The following is a T cell receptor (beta chain) sequence with its context. Its antigen remains unknown. V dropped 4 bases and J dropped 3 bases, with 24 bases sitting between them. CDR3 size: 18 residues. Germline V gene sequence: CDR1 SGHDT, CDR2 YYEEEE. This specimen belongs to a study of OX40 agonist ivuxolimab in advanced cancers. TCRdb's table, derived via immunoSEQ multiplex PCR, lists solely in-frame clones and lacks some. The sample shows around 84,000 clones, 90% to 95% of them seen only once. Findings of the study overall: Low normalized T-cell clonal expansion was additionally recorded for some nonresponders.

The origin of this receptor is an adult with an advanced solid tumor such as melanoma, head and neck, liver or kidney cancer. The rearrangement links TRBV5-6 to TRBJ2-3; D is possibly TRBD1 (6 bases). The sample in question was CD4+ or CD8+ T cells sorted from blood, obtained in a trial of the OX40 agonist ivuxolimab. The CDR3 loop is CASSPIPLTRGETDTQYF. In DNA, the CDR3 is TGTGCCAGCAGCCCCATCCCCCTTACCAGGGGAGAAACAGATACGCAGTATTTT.